Listed here are 17 T cell receptor beta chains from one sample, sequenced in a study of control samples from healthy donors and cancer patients. Assay used: immunoSEQ multiplex PCR; TCRdb lists only in-frame clones, some missing. Among fewer than 200,000 clones, around 93% were seen once, and the ten largest hold 1.4% to 1.5%. Input material: blood. The receptor source for this set is a man aged 18 to 29 in good health.

The chain carries TRBV10-3 and TRBJ1-2; a weak D match, TRBD1 (5 bases). The germline V and J ends were trimmed by 0 bases and 4 bases, with 9 bases remaining between them. Germline V gene lookup returns CDR1 ENHRY and CDR2 SYGVKD. The CDR3 length is 14 residues. CDR3 coding DNA: TGTGCCATCAGTGAGTCCCAGGGAGGCTATGGCTACACCTTC. Its translation is CAISESQGGYGYTF.

The rearrangement joins TRBV3-1 (or the pseudogene TRBV3-2) to TRBJ2-2, with 11 nucleotides matching TRBD1. V trimming: 4 bases; J trimming: 7 bases; junction bases outside the gene matches: 8. Per the germline V gene, CDR1 is LGHDT and CDR2 is YNNKEL (reference sequence). The CDR3 length is 16 residues. The CDR3 protein is CASSLHGQGAVGELFF. The CDR3 region has the DNA TGTGCCAGCAGCCTGCATGGACAGGGGGCAGTCGGGGAGCTGTTTTTT.

This chain links TRBV11-2 with TRBJ2-1, with TRBD2 matching over 8 bases. The CDR3 consists of 16 residues. V trimming: 7 bases; J trimming: 0 bases; junction bases outside the gene matches: 8. Looked up from germline, CDR1 is SGHAT and CDR2 is FQNNGV. The CDR3 coding sequence is TGTGCCAGCACCTTCGGGGGGGCCGCCTCCTACAATGAGCAGTTCTTC. Translation: CASTFGGAASYNEQFF.

The gene calls are TRBV7-2 and TRBJ2-6; D uncertain. In germline, CDR1 is SGHTA, CDR2 FQGNSA. The CDR3 runs 16 residues. Trimming pared 5 bases from V and 0 bases from J, leaving 11 bases between. In DNA, the CDR3 is TGTGCCAGCAGCGCCCGGGCTGTCTCTGGGGCCAACGTCCTGACTTTC. This codes for CASSARAVSGANVLTF.

V gene TRBV5-1 combines with J gene TRBJ2-3, with D perhaps matching TRBD1 (5 bases). CDR3 size: 15 residues. V was pared by 0 bases and J by 2 bases, with 10 bases between. The V gene's germline CDR1 is SGHRS and CDR2 YFSETQ. The CDR3 coding sequence is TGCGCCAGCAGCTTGGACAGGCCTCACACAGATACGCAGTATTTT. It codes for CASSLDRPHTDTQYF.

The chain joins TRBV4-2 to TRBJ1-2; D is uncertain. V shed 0 bases and J shed 5 bases, with 16 bases lying between them. This CDR3 is built from 16 residues. The germline CDR1 and CDR2 sequences are LGHNA and YNFKEQ. CDR3 nucleotide sequence: TGTGCCAGCAGCCAAGAAGTAAGGAGCGAGCCATATGGCTACACCTTC. Translation gives CASSQEVRSEPYGYTF.

This rearrangement joins TRBV29-1 to TRBJ2-7, with TRBD1 identical over 8 bases. The CDR3 extends over 12 amino acids. Germline CDR1 reads SQVTM; CDR2 reads ANQGSEA. V lost 4 bases, J lost 6 bases, and 5 bases stayed unmatched. The CDR3 nucleotides are TGCAGCGTTGGACGCGACAGGGGCGAGCAGTACTTC. It is translated as CSVGRDRGEQYF.

This clone was recorded a few times. The V and J genes are TRBV12-5 and TRBJ1-6, with 10 bases aligning to TRBD1. The junction had 6 bases not matched to a gene; V was cut back by 6 bases and J by 7 bases. CDR1 is LGHNT, CDR2 FRNRAP, per germline. This CDR3 spans 15 amino acids. Written as DNA, the CDR3 is TGTGCTAGTGGCCCGGGACAGGGGATGAATTCACCCCTCCACTTT. It is translated as CASGPGQGMNSPLHF.

The chain combines TRBV3-1 (or the pseudogene TRBV3-2) with TRBJ1-2; TRBD1 matches at 7 bases. The CDR3 has 14 amino acids. Germline lookup yields CDR1 LGHDT and CDR2 YNNKEL (reference sequence). The J segment lost 9 bases and the V segment lost 1 base, leaving 8 bases of the junction unmatched. The CDR3 DNA reads TGTGCCAGCAGCCAAGGCTGGACAGGTTGGAGCTACACCTTC. Its translation: CASSQGWTGWSYTF.

The V gene is TRBV24-1, the J gene TRBJ2-3, with D possibly TRBD1 on 6 matching bases. V lost 4 bases, J lost 3 bases, and 10 bases lay in between. The germline V gene has CDR1 KGHDR and CDR2 SFDVKD. The CDR3 loop spans 14 amino acids. The CDR3 DNA is TGTGCCACCAGTGAACTCGACAGGACAGATACGCAGTATTTT. This codes for CATSELDRTDTQYF.

The V gene is TRBV7-2, the J gene TRBJ1-2; no clear D. The CDR3 spans 13 residues. CDR1 and CDR2 (germline): SGHTA, FQGNSA. V was clipped by 6 bases and J by 2 bases, with 10 bases between them. The CDR3 sequence is CASSRRVNYGYTF. The CDR3, as DNA: TGTGCCAGCAGTCGTAGGGTAAACTATGGCTACACCTTC.

Points on this clone: Sequence at one end of the junction differs from germline and may be a read error. The chain is built from TRBV7-2 and TRBJ1-6, with 8 bases fitting TRBD1. The CDR3 loop spans 14 amino acids. Germline assignment: CDR1 SGHTA and CDR2 FQGNSA. In DNA, the CDR3 is TGTGCCAGCAGCTTCACCCCGGGACAGGTTTCCGCTAACTTT. As protein: CASSFTPGQVSANF.

This chain joins TRBV10-3 and TRBJ1-4, with D possibly being TRBD1 (5 bases). V was clipped by 4 bases and J by 4 bases, with 13 bases between them. In germline, CDR1 is ENHRY, CDR2 SYGVKD. The CDR3 extends over 15 amino acids. The CDR3 DNA reads TGTGCCATCAGTGGTGGTTCAGGGTATAATGAAAAACTGTTTTTT. Protein product: CAISGGSGYNEKLFF.

The chain employs TRBV5-1 and TRBJ1-2, with a weak D call TRBD1 (5 bases). Germline V gene lookup returns CDR1 SGHRS and CDR2 YFSETQ. The CDR3 runs 15 residues. V was shortened by 4 bases and J by 0 bases, with 13 bases between the two germline ends. The CDR3, as DNA: TGCGCCAGCAGCGTCAATACAGGAGCTAACTATGGCTACACCTTC. Its translation is CASSVNTGANYGYTF.

V and J are TRBV3-1 (or the pseudogene TRBV3-2) and TRBJ2-5; the D call may be TRBD1 or TRBD2 (5 bases each). Trimming removed 0 bases from V and 5 bases from J, with 13 bases in between. Germline CDR1 reads LGHDT; CDR2 reads YNNKEL (reference sequence). This CDR3 contains 15 residues. In DNA form, the CDR3 reads TGTGCCAGCAGCCAAGAGGGACGGCGGTCCGAGACCCAGTACTTC. Amino acids: CASSQEGRRSETQYF.

The gene calls are TRBV12-3 or TRBV12-4 and TRBJ1-5; weak D call: TRBD1 (5 bases). This CDR3 comprises 13 residues. Trimming pared 5 bases from V and 3 bases from J, leaving 8 bases between. The CDR3 protein is CASSQGYNQPQHF. In DNA form, the CDR3 reads TGTGCCAGCAGTCAGGGTTACAATCAGCCCCAGCATTTT.

The chain couples TRBV2 to TRBJ2-7; TRBD2 matches 7 bases. CDR3 length: 17 residues. J was trimmed by 2 bases and V by 2 bases; bases with no gene match: 12. From germline, CDR1 is SNHLY and CDR2 FYNNEI. CDR3 nucleotide sequence: TGTGCCAGCAGTGAATATAAGGGAGGGACCCATCCCTACGAGCAGTACTTC. Translating it yields CASSEYKGGTHPYEQYF.